The T cell receptor (beta chain) under discussion was sequenced for a study of blood T cell repertoires in COVID-19 (dated by TCRdb to 2018 to 2021). In the study overall: Collaborator samples came from the United States, Italy and Spain and covered acute and convalescent phases of COVID-19. The material from the prospective study consisted of cDNA or gDNA derived from T cells, B-cell-depleted T cells, or PBMCs. The dataset comprised deeply sampled blood TCRbeta repertoires from subjects exposed to, actively infected with, or recovered from COVID-19. The repertoires were released in a freely available public database intended as a resource for research on the immune response to SARS-CoV-2. The samples were drawn from two sources: the first 160 participants of the ongoing ImmuneRACE study, and 1,254 subjects contributed by 6 global collaborators. Sample metadata almost always included a de-identified subject ID, COVID-19 status, age in years and sex. HLA class I and class II types, where available, came from metadata supplied by the sample provider rather than from assay-based typing. What the authors observed across the whole study: How much clinical and demographic metadata was included differed by source and by participant, and the metadata was provided uncurated.

TCRbeta CDR3 regions were amplified from genomic DNA using the immunoSEQ Assay, a bias-controlled multiplex PCR. In the paper's pipeline: The number of nucleated cells in each sample was estimated by amplification of reference gene primers within the assay. To quantify the absolute abundance of each unique TCRbeta CDR3 rearrangement, sequence reads were collapsed and filtered. For each sample, productive Simpson clonality was calculated by taking the square root of Simpson's diversity index across productive rearrangements. Not all clones reach the TCRdb copy of this immuneACCESS table, which keeps in-frame sequences only. Checked studies attribute under half of the gap to unresolved V genes and leave the rest unexplained. The V and J calls and clone size were taken over from that table, and D and trimming were inferred from the DNA. Within this sample are about 130,000 clones, with about 81% of them counted one time only. The ten largest clones capture approximately 17% of the sample.

A few counts support this clone. Its antigen is unknown. Base qualities are missing; no much larger clone stands one base away. One collaborating source in Seattle enrolled patients during active infection and followed them longitudinally through the course of disease. Collaborating institutions collected whole blood in K2EDTA tubes following their own protocols. Collaborator samples were shipped for TCRbeta analysis as frozen whole blood, isolated PBMCs, or DNA extracted from either sample type. V loses 7 bases of germline sequence and J loses 2 bases, and the interval between the two ends is 9 bases. In the germline V gene (reference sequence), CDR1 corresponds to MNHEY and CDR2 to SMNVEV. The CDR3 runs 13 amino acids, cysteine and phenylalanine included. Only the CDR3 portion is preserved as DNA: 39 bases, with reading frame beginning at the first base.

This clonotype originated in a young man with COVID-19, enrolled during active disease. The sample consisted of peripheral blood. Rearrangement joined TRBV27 to TRBJ1-5; confidence is insufficient to name the D gene. The sequenced DNA is TGTGCCAGCAAACTTAATGGCAATCAGCCCCAGCATTTT. Its product reads: CASKLNGNQPQHF.